This T cell receptor beta chain is drawn from a study of Ad26.COV2.S vaccination and SARS-CoV-2 variants. Treatment here: over 15 received Ad26.COV2.S at low or high dose, single or two shots; about 5 received placebo; per-sample allocation not given. Sampling occurred on day 63 after the first vaccine or placebo injection. Generated by immunoSEQ multiplex PCR, the TCRdb table keeps only in-frame clones and is missing some. The sample has about 420,000 clones; around 89% are singletons. This receptor was identified in a person aged 18-60 years who received the Ad26.COV2.S COVID-19 vaccine or a placebo. The starting material was peripheral blood, obtained in a trial of Ad26.COV2.S vaccine versus placebo.

The CDR3 DNA reads TGTGCCAGCAGCTTAAGACCGGGCACAGATACGCAGTATTTT. Translating gives CASSLRPGTDTQYF. The chain combines TRBV7-3 with TRBJ2-3; D is uncertain. V lost 1 base and J 1 base, leaving 6 bases between the germline ends. The CDR3 has 14 amino acids. CDR1 and CDR2 (germline): SGHTA, FQGTGA.